A single T cell receptor beta chain is shown here with its context. The specificity of this receptor is unknown. Base qualities are not recorded, but no much larger clone differs from it by a single base. The TCR beta CDR3 regions were amplified from RNA transcripts. A first-round RT-PCR of the TCR CDR3 used the HTBI primer set with the Qiagen OneStep RT-PCR kit. Libraries were constructed in a second round of multiplex PCR, after which size selection and purification were performed. Paired-end sequencing of the libraries was performed with 100 bp reads on an Illumina HiSeq2000. Per the source publication's procedure: SOAPnuke was used to process the raw data, removing reads that contained adapters or uncalled bases, had a mean Phred below 15, or lacked an exact match to the constant primer or identifier. COPE v1.2.5 was used to merge the high-quality paired reads, and each unique nucleotide sequence was defined as a clonotype. MiTCR v1.1 was used to align clonotypes to the IMGT TRBV, TRBD and TRBJ reference segments. Analysis was restricted to V-J combinations with a frequency above 0.0001, which covered 98% to 99.2% of repertoires. A TCS score was defined as the ratio of F50 (clonal expansion) to E x V (chaos), with BLOSUM62-based TCRdist applied between CDR3 peptides within each V-J. Welch's t-statistics and random forest reduced 450 to 600 V-J features to 13, which were used in a naive Bayes classifier (R e1071). TCRdb handled the public reads itself, with Q25 trimming in fastp and clone calling in MiXCR, and kept productive beta chains. Under each unique CDR3 protein, matching rows form one entry showing the most common genes and DNA. The V and J calls here are based on TCRdb, not the publication. The sample profile shows roughly 420,000 distinct CDR3 sequences; roughly 15% of them were found once. 5.3% of the sample is in the top ten clones.

This record comes from a study of T cells in Graves' hyperthyroidism and ophthalmopathy (dated by TCRdb to the late 2010s). Study-level background: Peripheral blood samples were taken at initial diagnosis, before any treatment was given. To identify distinguishing TCR V-J signatures, a discovery cohort of 100 patients was used, comprising 40 to 45 with Graves' ophthalmopathy and approximately 57 with stable Graves' hyperthyroidism. An independent validation cohort of under 20 hyperthyroidism patients and about 15 patients who later progressed to ophthalmopathy tested prospective prediction of ophthalmopathy. The roughly 90 discovery patients were divided at random into training and test sets in a 7:3 ratio. In six Graves' hyperthyroidism patients, the study also compared T-cell repertoires from thyroid tissue with T-cell repertoires from blood. After sampling, hyperthyroidism patients received methimazole starting at 30 mg daily, and ophthalmopathy patients received high-dose intravenous methylprednisolone. The paper reports TCR Vbeta CDR3 sequencing of approximately 140 peripheral blood samples: 43 ophthalmopathy, about 75 hyperthyroidism and approximately 17 progressor patients. Broad study findings and their caveats: In validation, the model predicted progression to ophthalmopathy with 60% to 71% sensitivity and 72% to 75% specificity, a median of around six months before onset. Most expanded thyroid clonotypes (frequency above 0.001) were also detected in blood, suggesting blood repertoires may reflect thyroid immune responses. In cross-validation, a model built on a 13 V-J signature told ophthalmopathy apart from stable hyperthyroidism with approximately 90% sensitivity and around 84% specificity, and in testing the same model reached 80%/75%. Sample size was not statistically predetermined, and blinding of investigators to group allocation was not performed.

Stable Graves' hyperthyroidism was defined as no progression to ophthalmopathy during 18 months of follow-up. Hyperthyroidism patients were aged 18 to 65 years and newly diagnosed, with disease duration of less than 2 months. The study excluded patients with uncontrolled infections, other autoimmune diseases, pregnancy or lactation. Diagnoses relied on clinical symptoms, serum thyroxine and TRAb, thyroid ultrasound and orbital computed tomography. PBMCs were separated from about 10 ml of fresh peripheral blood using Ficoll-Paque density gradient centrifugation. Total RNA was extracted using Trizol reagent, and RNA quality was assessed on an Agilent 2100 Bioanalyzer. The trim is 4 bases for V and 5 bases for J, with a gap of 20 bases between the germline ends. The CDR3, from cysteine to phenylalanine, totals 16 residues. Left in the record is the CDR3 DNA by itself, 48 bases read in frame from the first base. As encoded in the germline V gene (reference sequence), CDR1 is SEHNR while CDR2 is FQNEAQ.

The specimen sequenced was blood. The receptor's source is a woman aged 18-35 years with Graves' hyperthyroidism. The chain joins TRBV7-9 to TRBJ1-1; the D segment cannot be called with confidence. The CDR3 has the sequence CASSYYVGAGNTEAFF. The sequence in DNA is TGTGCCAGCAGCTATTACGTCGGTGCGGGTAATACTGAAGCTTTCTTT. Reference TRBV7-9 and TRBJ1-1 genes cover what lies past the CDR3, so the full variable domain is DTGVSQNPRHKITKRGQNVTFRCDPISEHNRLYWYRQTLGQGPEFLTYFQNEAQLEKSRLLSDRFSAERPKGSFSTLEIQRTEQGDSAMYLCASSYYVGAGNTEAFFGQGTRLTVV.